A selection of T cell receptor beta chains follows, all from one sample in a study of OX40 agonist ivuxolimab in advanced cancers. The table came from immunoSEQ multiplex PCR; TCRdb's copy has only in-frame clones and leaves some out. Among 72,000 or so clones, 88% were seen once, and the ten largest hold approximately 0.86%. Sequences were derived from CD4+ or CD8+ T cells sorted from blood, sampled in a trial of the OX40 agonist ivuxolimab. The receptors come from an adult with an advanced solid tumor such as melanoma, head and neck, liver or kidney cancer. CDR3s include the opening cysteine and the closing phenylalanine or tryptophan. D genes are given only for firm matches. Size values are once, few and many counts, or a class for expanded clones, and some rows have none.

v_call,cdr3_length,clone_size,j_call,d_call,cdr3_nt,cdr3_aa
TRBV30,16,.,TRBJ1-3,.,TGTGCCTGGAGTGTAAGGAGTCCGAGCTCTGGAAACACCATATATTTT,CAWSVRSPSSGNTIYF
TRBV6-6,15,.,TRBJ1-4,.,TGTGCCAGCAGTTACTCGGGGGCCCGGAATGAAAAACTGTTTTTT,CASSYSGARNEKLFF
TRBV28,16,.,TRBJ1-5,TRBD1,TGTGCCAGCAGTCCACTGACAGGGGTTAGCAATCAGCCCCAGCATTTT,CASSPLTGVSNQPQHF
TRBV5-5,15,.,TRBJ1-2,.,TGTGCCAGCAGCTTGGGGGACTGGGCTAACTATGGCTACACCTTC,CASSLGDWANYGYTF
TRBV30,14,.,TRBJ2-6,.,TGTGCCTGGAAATTGGGGACTGGGGCCAACGTCCTGACTTTC,CAWKLGTGANVLTF
TRBV27,13,.,TRBJ1-5,.,TGTGCCAGCAGTTTGCAGTCCAATCAGCCCCAGCATTTT,CASSLQSNQPQHF
TRBV7-6,15,.,TRBJ2-2,TRBD1,TGTGCCAGCAGCTTAGGACAGGGTGGGACCGGGGAGCTGTTTTTT,CASSLGQGGTGELFF
TRBV18,15,once,TRBJ2-1,.,TGTGCCAGCTCACCCGGCAGGGACTCCTACAATGAGCAGTTCTTC,CASSPGRDSYNEQFF
TRBV28,13,.,TRBJ2-7,.,TGTGCCAGCAGTTTAGGGGGTAGCGACGAGCAGTACTTC,CASSLGGSDEQYF
TRBV28,13,.,TRBJ2-2,.,TGTGCCAGCAGGGGCTCGAACACCGGGGAGCTGTTTTTT,CASRGSNTGELFF
TRBV9,13,few,TRBJ1-2,TRBD1,TGTGCCAGCAGCGTAGGGGACAGCTATGGCTACACCTTC,CASSVGDSYGYTF
TRBV6-1,13,.,TRBJ1-2,.,TGTGCCAGCAGTCGACGGGAGAACTATGGCTACACCTTC,CASSRRENYGYTF
TRBV6-5,15,.,TRBJ2-2,.,TGTGCCAGCAGTTACCTCCTAGCCCCCACCGGGGAGCTGTTTTTT,CASSYLLAPTGELFF
TRBV28,15,.,TRBJ2-6,.,TGTGCCAGCACCACAGGGTCTGCTGGGGCCAACGTCCTGACTTTC,CASTTGSAGANVLTF
TRBV7-3,12,.,TRBJ2-1,.,TGTGCCAGCAGCTTGTCCTTGACCGAGCAGTTCTTC,CASSLSLTEQFF
TRBV28,14,.,TRBJ2-5,TRBD2,TGTGCCAGCAGGCGGACTAGAGCTTGGGAGACCCAGTACTTC,CASRRTRAWETQYF
TRBV5-4,13,once,TRBJ2-5,.,TGTGCCAGCAGCTCGGTGTTACAAGAGACCCAGTACTTC,CASSSVLQETQYF